This T cell receptor beta chain comes out of a study of CD8 T cells in ankylosing spondylitis. Study-level results: Disease-linked clones bore a CD8+ phenotype and were relatively rare in peripheral blood. The clones that were linked to disease were reported to be significantly enriched in matched synovial fluid samples from ankylosing spondylitis patients. In synovial fluid and blood from reactive arthritis, some motif variants were previously reported.

The CDR3 has 15 amino acids. Germline V gives CDR1 MNHEY, CDR2 SMNVEV (reference sequence). V lost 3 bases, J lost 2 bases, and 10 bases lay in between. The sample holds many counts of this clonotype. Its antigen is unknown. Quantitative molecular-barcoded 5'-RACE generated the TCR beta libraries. MiXCR, applied by TCRdb to the 5' RACE reads, yields one record per CDR3 protein. The table has 30,000 to 45,000 distinct CDR3 sequences, around 6% seen once. This receptor was obtained from a male donor with ankylosing spondylitis or in good health (not recorded which). This sequence joins TRBV27 and TRBJ2-2; no clear D. Sequenced sample: blood, either unsorted or a sorted T cell fraction (not recorded which). In DNA form, the CDR3 reads TGTGCCAGCAGTTTCCGACCAACCAACACCGGGGAGCTGTTTTTT. Residues: CASSFRPTNTGELFF.